Following are 9 T cell receptor beta chains from one sample sequenced in a study of early T cells in non-severe SARS-CoV-2 infection. TCRdb reprocessed the 5' RACE reads via MiXCR and lists one record per CDR3 protein. The sample has around 46,000 distinct CDR3 sequences, under 14% seen once; the top ten hold just over 20%. The sample was whole blood. The receptor source for this set is an adult who was a healthcare worker with PCR-confirmed SARS-CoV-2 infection or an uninfected control (not recorded which).

This clonotype appeared many times. This CDR3 reads CASSSGQGKLNEQFF. The CDR3 nucleotides are TGTGCCAGCAGCTCGGGACAGGGAAAACTCAATGAGCAGTTCTTC. This chain joins TRBV7-9 and TRBJ2-1; 9 bases line up with TRBD1. Germline V gene lookup returns CDR1 SEHNR and CDR2 FQNEAQ (reference sequence). Unmatched junction bases numbered 7, after V lost 4 bases and J lost 6 bases. The CDR3 totals 15 residues.

J is TRBJ1-1 and V is TRBV20-1; 8 nucleotides line up with TRBD1. This CDR3 region has 10 residues. After removal of 3 bases from V and 11 bases from J, the junction contained 2 bases not matched to a gene. Germline-derived CDR1 and CDR2 are DFQATT and SNEGSKA (reference sequence). Written as DNA, the CDR3 is TGCAGTGCTAGCACAGGGGGGGCTTTCTTT. Amino acid sequence: CSASTGGAFF.

There are many counts of this clonotype. The CDR3 protein is CASSLALTAYGYTF. In nucleotides, the CDR3 is TGTGCCAGCAGTTTAGCCCTGACAGCCTATGGCTACACCTTC. The V gene is TRBV12-3 or TRBV12-4, the J gene TRBJ1-2; a possible D gene is TRBD1 (5 bases). The CDR3 has 14 residues. Between the trimmed V and J ends, which lost 0 bases and 4 bases, there was a span of 9 bases.

This clonotype has a count of ten or more. This chain links TRBV2 with TRBJ2-1; 7 bases fit TRBD2. Germline-derived CDR1 and CDR2 are SNHLY and FYNNEI. J gave up 2 bases and V 6 bases, and 4 bases lay outside the gene matches. The CDR3 covers 14 residues. The CDR3 DNA is TGTGCCAGCAGGGGGGGGGTCCCCTACAATGAGCAGTTCTTC. Translating it yields CASRGGVPYNEQFF.

The table lists this clonotype with many counts. This chain uses TRBV2 with TRBJ1-3; a possible D gene is TRBD1 (5 bases). Trimming took 2 bases from V and 0 from J, leaving 14 bases between them. This CDR3 has 17 amino acids. CDR1 is SNHLY, CDR2 FYNNEI, per germline. As DNA, the CDR3 is TGTGCCAGCAGTGAAACGATAGGGAGGGGCTCTGGAAACACCATATATTTT. Its translation is CASSETIGRGSGNTIYF.

This clonotype was seen many times. The chain couples TRBV20-1 to TRBJ2-1; 8 bases align to TRBD2. CDR3 size: 14 residues. Looked up from germline, CDR1 is DFQATT and CDR2 is SNEGSKA (reference sequence). Trimming at V came to 3 bases and at J to 9 bases, leaving 10 bases not matched to a gene. This chain's CDR3 is CSARAFGAGVEQFF. DNA for the CDR3: TGCAGTGCTAGGGCTTTCGGAGCGGGAGTTGAGCAGTTCTTC.

This clonotype was found many times. The chain joins TRBV29-1 to TRBJ2-7, with TRBD1 matching 7 bases. The V gene end was trimmed by 6 bases and the J gene end by 3 bases; junction bases not matched to a gene: 11. The germline V gene has CDR1 SQVTM and CDR2 ANQGSEA. CDR3 length equals 14 residues. The CDR3 is CSVANRQGVYEQYF. Here the CDR3 DNA reads TGCAGCGTCGCGAACAGACAGGGCGTCTACGAGCAGTACTTC.

At least ten counts were recorded for this clonotype. V gene TRBV7-9 combines with J gene TRBJ2-7; 7 nucleotides line up with TRBD1. V trimming: 6 bases; J trimming: 3 bases; junction bases outside the gene matches: 8. The germline V gene has CDR1 SEHNR and CDR2 FQNEAQ (reference sequence). The CDR3 contains 14 residues. CDR3 protein: CASSPRQGGYEQYF. CDR3 nucleotides: TGTGCCAGCAGTCCGAGACAGGGTGGCTACGAGCAGTACTTC. The full variable domain, its missing parts supplied by reference TRBV7-9 and TRBJ2-7, is DTGVSQNPRHKITKRGQNVTFRCDPISEHNRLYWYRQTLGQGPEFLTYFQNEAQLEKSRLLSDRFSAERPKGSFSTLEIQRTEQGDSAMYLCASSPRQGGYEQYFGPGTRLTVT.

This clonotype has ten or more counts. The rearrangement uses TRBV27 and TRBJ2-7; possibly TRBD2 for D (5 bases). CDR1 and CDR2 from the germline V gene are MNHEY and SMNVEV (reference sequence). CDR3 length equals 18 residues. Deletions cut 5 bases from V and 7 bases from J, with 30 bases between. This CDR3 reads CASSPTTASSYFSGEQYF. In DNA, the CDR3 is TGTGCCAGCAGTCCGACCACAGCTTCCTCTTACTTTTCGGGAGAGCAGTACTTC.